These 2 T cell receptor beta chains came from one sample sequenced in a study. TCRdb recomputed calls from the 5' RACE reads with MiXCR, one row per CDR3 protein. The sample includes roughly 10,000 distinct CDR3 sequences, around 36% of them seen just once. Cells sorted as Tregs were CD4+, CD25+ and CD127-/low. Sequenced: Tregs sorted from blood. Every receptor here comes from a female donor with breast cancer.

Remarks on this clonotype: One end of the junction varies from germline; a read error may be responsible. The chain carries TRBV20-1 and TRBJ2-3; 14 bases agree with TRBD2. There are 18 residues in the CDR3. The germline V gene has CDR1 DFQATT and CDR2 SNEGSKA (reference sequence). In nucleotides, the CDR3 is TGCGGTGCTGGGGCGACTAGCGGGGGGGTAACTAGCACAGATACGCAGTATTTT. The encoded protein is CGAGATSGGVTSTDTQYF.

V is TRBV15 and J is TRBJ2-4, with 8 bases lining up with TRBD2. This CDR3 is 16 amino acids long. The J segment lost 8 bases and the V segment lost 8 bases, leaving 17 bases of the junction unmatched. From germline, CDR1 is LNHNV and CDR2 YYDKDF (reference sequence). CDR3 sequence reads: CATRASGLFRGDIQYF. CDR3 coding DNA: TGTGCCACCCGAGCTAGCGGGCTATTTAGAGGGGACATTCAGTACTTC.